The entry that follows covers one TCR beta chain sequence. The data were taken from a study of patients and donors after allogeneic stem cell transplantation. The CDR3 totals 11 residues. CDR1 is SGHTA and CDR2 is FQGTGA in the germline V gene. Trimming removed 5 bases from V and 11 bases from J, with 10 bases in between. TCRdb reprocessed the RT-PCR reads via MiXCR and lists one record per CDR3 protein. Among more than 850,000 distinct CDR3 sequences listed, roughly 17% were seen once. This chain joins TRBV7-3 and TRBJ1-5; D not resolved. The sequencing input was blood, either unsorted or a sorted T cell fraction (not recorded which). The receptor comes from a human donor who was either an allogeneic HSCT recipient or a stem cell or donor lymphocyte infusion donor (not recorded which). It is not recorded whose cells these are; they may come from a transplant donor. In nucleotides, the CDR3 is TGTGCCAGCAGCCCTATGGGAGCCCAGCATTTT. It translates to CASSPMGAQHF.